Listed below are T cell receptor beta chains from one sample, sequenced in a study of CD8 T cells in ankylosing spondylitis. TCRdb reanalysed the 5' RACE reads using MiXCR and keeps one entry per CDR3 protein. The sample lists around 770,000 distinct CDR3 sequences, around 20% occurring once. The sequencing input was blood, either unsorted or a sorted T cell fraction (not recorded which). These receptors came from a male donor with ankylosing spondylitis. CDR3s include the opening cysteine and the closing phenylalanine or tryptophan. The D gene is left open where the match is weak. Clone size appears in some rows only: once, few, many, or a class for an expanded clone.

j_call v_call cdr3_length clone_size d_call cdr3_aa cdr3_nt
TRBJ1-6 TRBV7-2 18 . . CASSLARVGVSGGSPLHF TGTGCCAGCAGCTTAGCGCGGGTTGGGGTGTCCGGGGGATCACCCCTCCACTTT
TRBJ2-5 TRBV3-1 17 few TRBD1 CASSQEGDRGRGETQYF TGTGCCAGCAGCCAAGAGGGGGACAGGGGGCGAGGAGAGACCCAGTACTTC
TRBJ2-7 TRBV20-1 15 . . CSARPSFDSLGEQYF TGCAGTGCTAGACCTTCTTTCGACAGCCTAGGAGAGCAGTACTTC
TRBJ2-5 TRBV20-1 13 . TRBD1 CSARTGGVETQYF TGCAGTGCTAGGACAGGGGGCGTAGAGACCCAGTACTTC
TRBJ2-1 TRBV6-2/TRBV6-3 16 . TRBD2 CASKPSGRSSYNEQFF TGTGCCAGCAAGCCTAGCGGGAGGTCTTCCTACAATGAGCAGTTCTTC
TRBJ2-5 TRBV2 11 few . CASSEVETQYF TGTGCCAGCAGTGAAGTGGAGACCCAGTACTTC
TRBJ2-5 TRBV20-1 12 . . CSAKGKGETQYF TGCAGTGCTAAGGGTAAAGGGGAGACCCAGTACTTC
TRBJ2-5 TRBV25-1 13 few . CASSDRVQETQYF TGTGCCAGCAGTGACAGGGTCCAAGAGACCCAGTACTTC
TRBJ2-2 TRBV7-8 17 few TRBD2 CASSLARTSGNTGELFF TGTGCCAGCAGCTTGGCCCGGACTAGCGGGAACACCGGGGAGCTGTTTTTT
TRBJ2-2 TRBV27 16 few . CASSLYGDLNTGELFF TGTGCCAGCAGTTTATATGGGGACTTGAACACCGGGGAGCTGTTTTTT
TRBJ2-3 TRBV5-1 16 . TRBD2 CASSGGAGGPADTQYF TGCGCCAGCAGCGGGGGAGCGGGGGGGCCCGCAGATACGCAGTATTTT
TRBJ2-1 TRBV5-1 18 few TRBD2 CASSQSMGRDETYNEQFF TGCGCCAGCAGCCAATCGATGGGGAGGGACGAAACCTACAATGAGCAGTTCTTC
TRBJ2-1 TRBV4-1 18 . TRBD2 CASSQDRGTRERNNEQFF TGCGCCAGCAGCCAAGACCGAGGGACTAGAGAAAGGAACAATGAGCAGTTCTTC
TRBJ2-1 TRBV5-1 13 . . CASSNGLYNEQFF TGCGCCAGCAGCAACGGACTGTACAATGAGCAGTTCTTC
TRBJ2-3 TRBV20-1 14 few . CSARWSLRTDTQYF TGCAGTGCGAGGTGGTCCCTCCGCACAGATACGCAGTATTTT
TRBJ2-2 TRBV4-1 15 . . CASSPGGRGTGELFF TGCGCCAGCAGCCCCGGGGGACGGGGGACCGGGGAGCTGTTTTTT
TRBJ2-7 TRBV14 14 few TRBD1 CASSPRTGNYEQYF TGTGCCAGCAGCCCCAGGACAGGCAACTACGAGCAGTACTTC
TRBJ2-3 TRBV24-1 15 few . CATSEGRGRTDTQYF TGTGCCACCAGTGAGGGTAGGGGCCGCACAGATACGCAGTATTTT
TRBJ1-2 TRBV6-6 13 . . CASSYLQGGGYTF TGTGCCAGCAGTTACCTACAGGGCGGGGGCTACACCTTC
TRBJ1-2 TRBV5-5 16 few TRBD1 CASSILPGQGNYGYTF TGTGCCAGCAGCATTCTTCCCGGACAGGGCAACTATGGCTACACCTTC
TRBJ2-5 TRBV12-3/TRBV12-4 15 . TRBD2 CASRRTSGWQETQYF TGTGCCAGCAGGCGGACTAGCGGATGGCAAGAGACCCAGTACTTC
TRBJ1-5 TRBV10-2 15 . TRBD1 CASADREKSNQPQHF TGCGCCAGCGCTGACAGGGAGAAAAGCAATCAGCCCCAGCATTTT
TRBJ2-2 TRBV9 17 many . CASSGEGGGSYAGELFF TGTGCCAGCAGCGGGGAAGGGGGCGGGAGTTACGCCGGGGAGCTGTTTTTT
TRBJ2-6 TRBV20-1 13 . . CSARSVGANVLTF TGCAGTGCTCGGAGCGTGGGGGCCAACGTCCTGACTTTC
TRBJ2-7 TRBV12-3/TRBV12-4 15 . TRBD1 CASSLSGQGMREQYF TGTGCCAGCAGTTTATCGGGACAGGGGATGAGAGAGCAGTACTTC
TRBJ2-1 TRBV20-1 15 . . CSARDSGGPNNEQFF TGCAGTGCTAGAGATTCGGGGGGCCCAAACAATGAGCAGTTCTTC
TRBJ2-3 TRBV10-3 12 few . CAISPSTDTQYF TGTGCCATCAGCCCCAGCACAGATACGCAGTATTTT
TRBJ1-2 TRBV6-1 16 . TRBD1 CATGDWGPGQENGYTF TGTGCCACCGGGGATTGGGGCCCGGGACAGGAGAATGGCTACACCTTC
TRBJ1-1 TRBV4-1 14 few TRBD1 CASSQEPGGTEAFF TGCGCCAGCAGCCAAGAACCAGGGGGCACTGAAGCTTTCTTT
TRBJ2-7 TRBV20-1 15 . . CSARDFRHSTYEQYF TGCAGTGCTAGAGATTTCCGCCACAGTACCTACGAGCAGTACTTC
TRBJ1-2 TRBV9 13 . . CASSVGQSYGYTF TGTGCCAGCAGCGTAGGCCAGTCCTATGGCTACACCTTC
TRBJ2-7 TRBV7-8 16 few . CASSTLLAPSSYEQYF TGTGCCAGCAGCACGCTACTAGCACCGAGCTCCTACGAGCAGTACTTC
TRBJ2-2 TRBV12-3/TRBV12-4 17 few TRBD1 CASSNVGQGTNTGELFF TGTGCCAGCAGTAATGTGGGACAGGGAACGAACACCGGGGAGCTGTTTTTT
TRBJ1-5 TRBV20-1 15 few . CSARDQGGINQPQHF TGCAGTGCTAGAGATCAGGGAGGGATCAATCAGCCCCAGCATTTT
TRBJ2-5 TRBV4-1 15 . . CASSQGSGAGETQYF TGCGCCAGCAGCCAAGGTTCCGGGGCGGGAGAGACCCAGTACTTC
TRBJ2-7 TRBV6-1 17 . TRBD2 CASSERKRGISSYEQYF TGTGCCAGCAGTGAAAGAAAGCGGGGAATTAGCTCCTACGAGCAGTACTTC
TRBJ1-1 TRBV7-9 15 few TRBD1 CASSRQGASNTEAFF TGTGCCAGCAGCCGTCAGGGGGCTTCGAACACTGAAGCTTTCTTT
TRBJ2-7 TRBV29-1 12 few . CSVGRPMREQYF TGCAGCGTGGGGCGGCCCATGAGGGAGCAGTACTTC
TRBJ1-1 TRBV29-1 14 few . CSVEGGWGDTEAFF TGCAGCGTTGAGGGGGGTTGGGGCGACACTGAAGCTTTCTTT
TRBJ2-1 TRBV7-8 16 few . CASSPQPGAIYNEQFF TGTGCCAGCAGCCCCCAACCAGGGGCTATCTACAATGAGCAGTTCTTC
TRBJ2-7 TRBV6-1 14 many TRBD1 CASSASGQGAEQYF TGTGCCAGCAGTGCCTCGGGACAGGGGGCCGAGCAGTACTTC
TRBJ2-2 TRBV6-5 15 . TRBD1 CASSSTGYSTGELFF TGTGCCAGCAGTTCGACAGGGTATTCTACCGGGGAGCTGTTTTTT
TRBJ2-5 TRBV5-5 17 . . CASSPPGLQIWGETQYF TGTGCCAGCAGCCCACCGGGACTCCAAATTTGGGGAGAGACCCAGTACTTC
TRBJ1-2 TRBV29-1 16 . . CSVEGEGTGTNYGYTF TGCAGCGTTGAAGGGGAGGGGACCGGGACAAATTATGGCTACACCTTC
TRBJ1-1 TRBV20-1 11 few TRBD1 CSAEGQGEAFF TGCAGTGCGGAAGGACAGGGAGAAGCTTTCTTT
TRBJ1-3 TRBV15 14 once . CATSTGGSGNTIYF TGTGCCACCAGCACCGGGGGCTCTGGAAACACCATATATTTT
TRBJ2-1 TRBV7-9 15 many TRBD2 CASSLPGLQRNEQFF TGTGCCAGCAGCCTACCGGGACTACAAAGGAATGAGCAGTTCTTC
TRBJ1-5 TRBV7-8 12 . . CASSEGRQPQHF TGTGCCAGCAGCGAGGGGAGACAGCCCCAGCATTTT
TRBJ2-3 TRBV4-3 13 once . CASSHNSGDTQYF TGCGCCAGCAGCCACAATAGTGGAGATACGCAGTATTTT
TRBJ1-1 TRBV11-2 12 few . CASSYSLTEAFF TGTGCCAGCAGCTATAGCTTAACTGAAGCTTTCTTT
TRBJ2-2 TRBV29-1 13 many . CSVGGSNTGELFF TGCAGTGTCGGGGGATCGAACACCGGGGAGCTGTTTTTT
TRBJ1-2 TRBV25-1 15 . TRBD1 CASSEYGTGNYGYTF TGTGCCAGCAGTGAATACGGGACAGGCAACTATGGCTACACCTTC
TRBJ1-2 TRBV7-9 14 few TRBD1 CASSLLTGNYGYTF TGTGCCAGCAGCCTCCTGACAGGGAACTATGGCTACACCTTC
TRBJ1-6 TRBV5-1 15 . TRBD1 CASSWGQGENSPLHF TGCGCCAGCAGCTGGGGACAGGGCGAGAATTCACCCCTCCACTTT
TRBJ2-7 TRBV28 16 . TRBD1 CASSLTTGGAYDEQYF TGTGCCAGCAGTCTTACCACAGGGGGCGCGTATGACGAGCAGTACTTC
TRBJ2-1 TRBV5-5 15 . TRBD2 CASSTISGSYNEQFF TGTGCCAGCAGCACAATTAGCGGGAGTTACAATGAGCAGTTCTTC
TRBJ1-5 TRBV20-1 12 . TRBD1 CSAAGGPQPQHF TGCAGTGCCGCAGGGGGTCCTCAGCCCCAGCATTTT